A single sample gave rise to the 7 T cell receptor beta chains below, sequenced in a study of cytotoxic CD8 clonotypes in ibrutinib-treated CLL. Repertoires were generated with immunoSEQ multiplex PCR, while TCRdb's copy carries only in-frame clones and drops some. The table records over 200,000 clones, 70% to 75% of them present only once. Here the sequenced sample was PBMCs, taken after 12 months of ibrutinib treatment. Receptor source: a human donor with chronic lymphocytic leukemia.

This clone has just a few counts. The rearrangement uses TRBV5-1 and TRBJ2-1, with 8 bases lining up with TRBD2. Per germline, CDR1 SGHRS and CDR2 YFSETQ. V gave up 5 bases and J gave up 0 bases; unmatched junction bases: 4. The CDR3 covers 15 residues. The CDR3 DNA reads TGCGCCAGCAGTCTCGGGGGGGCCTCCTACAATGAGCAGTTCTTC. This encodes CASSLGGASYNEQFF.

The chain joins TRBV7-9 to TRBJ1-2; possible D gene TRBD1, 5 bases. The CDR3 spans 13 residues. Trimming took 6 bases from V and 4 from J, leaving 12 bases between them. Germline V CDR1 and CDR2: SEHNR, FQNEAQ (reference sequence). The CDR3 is CASSYGQTYGYTF. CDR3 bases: TGTGCCAGCAGTTATGGACAAACCTATGGCTACACCTTC. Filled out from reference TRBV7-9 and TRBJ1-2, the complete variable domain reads DTGVSQNPRHKITKRGQNVTFRCDPISEHNRLYWYRQTLGQGPEFLTYFQNEAQLEKSRLLSDRFSAERPKGSFSTLEIQRTEQGDSAMYLCASSYGQTYGYTFGSGTRLTVV.

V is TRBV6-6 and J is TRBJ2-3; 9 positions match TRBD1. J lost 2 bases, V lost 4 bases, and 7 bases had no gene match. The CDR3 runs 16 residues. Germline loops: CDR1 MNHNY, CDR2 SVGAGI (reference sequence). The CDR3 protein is CASSSGTGMITDTQYF. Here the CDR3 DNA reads TGTGCCAGCAGTTCGGGGACAGGGATGATCACAGATACGCAGTATTTT.

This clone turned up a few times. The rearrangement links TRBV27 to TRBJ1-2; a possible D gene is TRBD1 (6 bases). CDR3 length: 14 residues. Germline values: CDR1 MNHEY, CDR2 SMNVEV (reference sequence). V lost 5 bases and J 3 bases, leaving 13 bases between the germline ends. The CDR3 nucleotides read TGTGCCAGCAGTCCCCCAGGGGATTACTATGGCTACACCTTC. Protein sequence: CASSPPGDYYGYTF.

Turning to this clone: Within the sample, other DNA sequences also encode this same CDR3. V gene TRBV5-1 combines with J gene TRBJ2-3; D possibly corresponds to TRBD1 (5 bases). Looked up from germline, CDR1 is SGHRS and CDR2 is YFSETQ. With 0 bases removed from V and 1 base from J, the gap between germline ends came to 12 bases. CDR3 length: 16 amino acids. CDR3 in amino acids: CASSLGLLGGTDTQYF. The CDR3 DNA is TGCGCCAGCAGCTTGGGACTTCTAGGGGGCACAGATACGCAGTATTTT. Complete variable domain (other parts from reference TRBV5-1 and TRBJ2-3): KAGVTQTPRYLIKTRGQQVTLSCSPISGHRSVSWYQQTPGQGLQFLFEYFSETQRNKGNFPGRFSGRQFSNSRSEMNVSTLELGDSALYLCASSLGLLGGTDTQYFGPGTRLTVL.

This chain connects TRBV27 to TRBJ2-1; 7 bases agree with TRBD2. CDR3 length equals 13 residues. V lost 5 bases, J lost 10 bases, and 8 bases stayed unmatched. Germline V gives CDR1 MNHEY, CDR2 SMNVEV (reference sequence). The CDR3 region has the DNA TGTGCCAGCAGTGCAGGTTGGGGGGGGGAGCAGTTCTTC. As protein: CASSAGWGGEQFF.

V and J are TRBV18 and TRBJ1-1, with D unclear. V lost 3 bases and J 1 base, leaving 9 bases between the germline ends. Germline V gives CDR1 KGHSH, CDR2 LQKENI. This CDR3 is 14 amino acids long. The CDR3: CASSPTQRNTEAFF. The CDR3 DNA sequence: TGTGCCAGCTCACCGACACAGAGGAACACTGAAGCTTTCTTT. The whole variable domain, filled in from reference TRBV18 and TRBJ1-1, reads NAGVMQNPRHLVRRRGQEARLRCSPMKGHSHVYWYRQLPEEGLKFMVYLQKENIIDESGMPKERFSAEFPKEGPSILRIQQVVRGDSAAYFCASSPTQRNTEAFFGQGTRLTVV.